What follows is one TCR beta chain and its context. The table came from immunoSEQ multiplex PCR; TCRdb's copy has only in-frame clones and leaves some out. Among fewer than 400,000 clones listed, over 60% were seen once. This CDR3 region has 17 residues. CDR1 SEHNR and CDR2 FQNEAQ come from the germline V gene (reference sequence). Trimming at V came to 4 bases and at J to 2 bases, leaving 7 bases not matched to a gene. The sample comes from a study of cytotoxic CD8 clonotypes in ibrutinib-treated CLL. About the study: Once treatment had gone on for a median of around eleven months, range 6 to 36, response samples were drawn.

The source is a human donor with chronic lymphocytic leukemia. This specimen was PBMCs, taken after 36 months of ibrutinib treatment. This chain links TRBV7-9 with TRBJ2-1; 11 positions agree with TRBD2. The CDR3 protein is CASSSPRLAGTYNEQFF. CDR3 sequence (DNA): TGTGCCAGCAGCTCACCACGACTAGCGGGAACCTACAATGAGCAGTTCTTC.